This TCR beta chain emerged from a study of blood T cell repertoires in COVID-19. Study details: Donors in the United States, Italy and Spain gave samples during acute or convalescent COVID-19. PBMCs, B-cell-depleted T cells, or T cells were the source of the cDNA or gDNA that made up the material.

Authors' methods: Amplification of reference gene primers provided the estimated nucleated cell counts. TCRdb keeps only in-frame clones here, not all; method: immunoSEQ multiplex PCR. D and trimming were read from the DNA, whereas the V and J calls and clone size are those reported in that table. Found here are about 14,000 clones, 82% of them singletons; the top ten hold under 25%. The CDR3 has 17 amino acids. CDR1 and CDR2 (germline): LGHNA, YSLEER. Trimming pared 0 bases from V and 0 bases from J, leaving 15 bases between. The TCR comes from a man aged 80 or over with active or convalescent COVID-19. Sequencing was performed on peripheral blood. The V call is TRBV4-3, the J call TRBJ2-7, with D possibly being TRBD2 (6 bases). The DNA of the CDR3 is TGCGCCAGCAGCCAAGAATTGGGCGGGACGGACTCCTACGAGCAGTACTTC. It translates to CASSQELGGTDSYEQYF.